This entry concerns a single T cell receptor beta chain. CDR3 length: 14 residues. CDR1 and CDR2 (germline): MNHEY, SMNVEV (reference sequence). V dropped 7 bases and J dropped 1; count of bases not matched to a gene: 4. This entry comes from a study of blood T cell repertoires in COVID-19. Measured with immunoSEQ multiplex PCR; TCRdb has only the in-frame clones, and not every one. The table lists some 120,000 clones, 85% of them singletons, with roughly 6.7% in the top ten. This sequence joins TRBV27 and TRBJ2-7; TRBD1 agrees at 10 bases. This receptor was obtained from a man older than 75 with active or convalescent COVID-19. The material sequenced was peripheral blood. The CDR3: CASNRDRGSYEQYF. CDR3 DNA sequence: TGTGCCAGCAATCGGGACAGGGGATCCTACGAGCAGTACTTC.